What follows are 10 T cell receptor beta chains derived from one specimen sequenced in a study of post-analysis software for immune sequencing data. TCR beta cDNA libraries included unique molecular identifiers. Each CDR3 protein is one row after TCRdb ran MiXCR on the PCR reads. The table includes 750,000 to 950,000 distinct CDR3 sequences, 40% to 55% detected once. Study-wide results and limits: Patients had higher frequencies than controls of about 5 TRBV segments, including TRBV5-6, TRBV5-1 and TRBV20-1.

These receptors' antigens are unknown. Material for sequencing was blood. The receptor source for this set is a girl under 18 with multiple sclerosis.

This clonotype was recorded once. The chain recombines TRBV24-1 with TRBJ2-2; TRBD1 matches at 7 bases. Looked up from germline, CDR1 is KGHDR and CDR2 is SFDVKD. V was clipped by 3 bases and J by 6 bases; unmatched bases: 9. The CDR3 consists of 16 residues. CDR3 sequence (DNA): TGTGCCACCAGTGATGAGGGGGCGAAAGGGGCCGGGGAGCTGTTTTTT. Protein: CATSDEGAKGAGELFF.

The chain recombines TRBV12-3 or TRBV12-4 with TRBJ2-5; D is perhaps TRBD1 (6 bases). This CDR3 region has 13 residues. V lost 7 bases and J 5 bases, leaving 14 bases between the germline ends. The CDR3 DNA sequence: TGTGCCAGCACAACAGGGCTCGGGGAGACCCAGTACTTC. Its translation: CASTTGLGETQYF.

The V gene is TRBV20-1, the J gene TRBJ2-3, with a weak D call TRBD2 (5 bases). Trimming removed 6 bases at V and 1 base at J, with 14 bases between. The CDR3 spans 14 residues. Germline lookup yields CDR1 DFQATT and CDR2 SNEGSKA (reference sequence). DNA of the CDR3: TGCAGTGCCCCCCACCGGGGAGGCACAGATACGCAGTATTTT. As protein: CSAPHRGGTDTQYF.

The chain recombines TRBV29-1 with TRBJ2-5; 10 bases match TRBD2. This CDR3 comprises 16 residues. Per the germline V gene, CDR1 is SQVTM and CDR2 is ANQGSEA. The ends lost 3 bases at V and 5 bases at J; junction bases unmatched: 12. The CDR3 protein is CSVDHRVAGGRETQYF. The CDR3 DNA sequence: TGCAGCGTTGACCACAGGGTAGCGGGAGGTCGGGAGACCCAGTACTTC. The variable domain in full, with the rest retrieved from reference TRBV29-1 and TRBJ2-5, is SAVISQKPSRDICQRGTSLTIQCQVDSQVTMMFWYRQQPGQSLTLIATANQGSEATYESGFVIDKFPISRPNLTFSTLTVSNMSPEDSSIYLCSVDHRVAGGRETQYFGPGTRLLVL.

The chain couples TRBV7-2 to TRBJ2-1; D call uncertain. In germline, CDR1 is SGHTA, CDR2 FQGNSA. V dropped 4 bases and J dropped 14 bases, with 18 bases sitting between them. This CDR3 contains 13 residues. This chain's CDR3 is CASSSIRALGEFF. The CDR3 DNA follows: TGTGCCAGCAGCTCAATCCGGGCCCTTGGCGAGTTCTTC.

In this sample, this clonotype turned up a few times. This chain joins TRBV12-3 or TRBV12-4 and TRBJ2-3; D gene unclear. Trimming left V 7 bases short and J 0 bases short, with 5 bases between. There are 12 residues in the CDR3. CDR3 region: CASKASTDTQYF. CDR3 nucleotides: TGTGCCAGCAAGGCCAGCACAGATACGCAGTATTTT.

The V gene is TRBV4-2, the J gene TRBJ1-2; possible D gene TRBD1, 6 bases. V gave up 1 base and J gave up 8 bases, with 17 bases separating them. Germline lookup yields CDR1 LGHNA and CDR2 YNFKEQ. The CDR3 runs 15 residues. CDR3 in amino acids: CASSQVGGRRKGYTF. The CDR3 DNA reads TGTGCCAGCAGCCAAGTTGGGGGGCGCCGGAAGGGCTACACCTTC.

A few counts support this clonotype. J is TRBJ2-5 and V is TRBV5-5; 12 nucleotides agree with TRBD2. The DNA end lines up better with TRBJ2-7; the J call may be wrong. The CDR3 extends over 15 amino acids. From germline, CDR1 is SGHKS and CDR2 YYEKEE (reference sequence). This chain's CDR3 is CASGEWTSGMYEQYF. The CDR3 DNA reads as TGTGCCAGCGGCGAATGGACTAGCGGGATGTACGAGCAGTACTTC.

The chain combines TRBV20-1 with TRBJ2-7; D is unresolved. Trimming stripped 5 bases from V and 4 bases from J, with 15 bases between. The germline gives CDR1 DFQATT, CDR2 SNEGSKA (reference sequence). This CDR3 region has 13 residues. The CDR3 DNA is TGCAGTGCTTCCGGACCGGTACGGTACGAGCAGTACTTC. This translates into CSASGPVRYEQYF.

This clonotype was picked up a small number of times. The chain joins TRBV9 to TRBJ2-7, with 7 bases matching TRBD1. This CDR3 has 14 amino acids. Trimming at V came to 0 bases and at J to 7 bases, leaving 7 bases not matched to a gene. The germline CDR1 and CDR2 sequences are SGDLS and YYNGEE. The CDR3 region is CASSVGIQGFEQYF. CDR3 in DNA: TGTGCCAGCAGCGTAGGGATACAGGGGTTTGAGCAGTACTTC. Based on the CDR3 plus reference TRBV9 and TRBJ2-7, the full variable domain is DSGVTQTPKHLITATGQRVTLRCSPRSGDLSVYWYQQSLDQGLQFLIQYYNGEERAKGNILERFSAQQFPDLHSELNLSSLELGDSALYFCASSVGIQGFEQYFGPGTRLTVT.